This TCR beta chain was obtained from a study of sequential checkpoint blockade in melanoma. Only in-frame clones appear in the TCRdb table, and some are missing; sequencing was by immunoSEQ multiplex PCR. The data hold over 10,000 clones, with less than 75% observed a single time. Germline lookup yields CDR1 SGDLS and CDR2 YYNGEE. The V gene end was trimmed by 3 bases and the J gene end by 2 bases; junction bases not matched to a gene: 7. The CDR3 has 17 residues. The treatment is: randomized to nivolumab then ipilimumab (arm A) or the reverse (arm B). None of the patients previously received DNA-damaging chemotherapy. Live CD3+CD8+ CD19− CD56− cells were sorted from PBMCs.

The specimen comprised CD8+ T cells sorted from blood (inferred from file names), sampled from a patient given nivolumab and ipilimumab in sequence. This chain links TRBV9 with TRBJ2-2; 10 bases are a match to TRBD2. The origin of this receptor is a human donor with melanoma. In DNA, the CDR3 is TGTGCCAGCAGCGGTAGCGGGGGGATCTTAAACACCGGGGAGCTGTTTTTT. Its protein is CASSGSGGILNTGELFF.